The 23 T cell receptor beta chains below all came from one sample that was sequenced in a study of shared clonotypes between healthy human individuals. Clones were read by immunoSEQ multiplex PCR, and TCRdb kept only the in-frame ones, dropping some. This sample carries 2 million to 2.5 million clones, about nine tenths of them seen once, and the ten largest clones take about 0.36%. The sequenced sample consisted of naive CD4+ T cells from PBMCs. Noted subset: CD45RA+ positively selected. The receptor source for this set is a man aged 18 to 30 in good health. Some clones in this sample may be carry-over from other donors' samples.

The CDR3 sequence: CASSGGMWGTDGYTF. In DNA form, the CDR3 reads TGCGCCAGCAGCGGGGGAATGTGGGGCACGGATGGCTACACCTTC. The V and J genes are TRBV4-1 and TRBJ1-2; possibly TRBD1 for D (5 bases). Germline V lookup: CDR1 MGHRA, CDR2 YSYEKL. V shed 5 bases and J shed 6 bases, with 19 bases lying between them. The length of the CDR3 is 15 residues.

The chain has TRBV4-1 and TRBJ2-5; maybe TRBD1 (5 bases). From germline, CDR1 is MGHRA and CDR2 YSYEKL. The CDR3 totals 18 residues. Trimming removed 0 bases from V and 4 bases from J, with 21 bases in between. CDR3 in amino acids: CASSQDPRTLKWGETQYF. The CDR3 DNA is TGCGCCAGCAGCCAAGACCCCAGGACATTGAAATGGGGAGAGACCCAGTACTTC.

V gene TRBV28 combines with J gene TRBJ2-5, with D possibly TRBD2 on 5 matching bases. This CDR3 comprises 10 residues. Germline values: CDR1 MDHEN, CDR2 SYDVKM. V was pared by 8 bases and J by 7 bases, with 8 bases between. CDR3 DNA: TGTGCCAGCCAGAGCGGGACCCAGTACTTC. Translated: CASQSGTQYF.

The chain uses TRBV7-8 and TRBJ2-5; D might be TRBD1 (6 bases). This CDR3 has 13 amino acids. Trimming removed 5 bases from V and 5 bases from J, with 12 bases in between. Germline CDR1 SGHVS, CDR2 FQNEAQ. The CDR3 DNA reads as TGTGCCAGCAGCACCGGACAGTACGAGACCCAGTACTTC. It codes for CASSTGQYETQYF.

The CDR3 region has the DNA TGTGCCAGCAGCTCCGGGACTAGCAGTTCCGAGCAGTACTTC. Encoded protein: CASSSGTSSSEQYF. J is TRBJ2-7 and V is TRBV7-3; 9 bases line up with TRBD2. The CDR3 sequence is 14 residues long. The germline gives CDR1 SGHTA, CDR2 FQGTGA. V dropped 4 bases and J dropped 6; count of bases not matched to a gene: 7.

V and J are TRBV5-4 and TRBJ2-2; D ambiguous. Trimming pared 0 bases from V and 7 bases from J, leaving 13 bases between. The CDR3 spans 15 residues. Germline V gives CDR1 SGHNT, CDR2 YYREEE (reference sequence). In DNA form, the CDR3 reads TGTGCCAGCAGCTTGGACCTCCCCCCAAGCGGGGAGCTGTTTTTT. Its protein is CASSLDLPPSGELFF.

This sequence joins TRBV7-9 and TRBJ1-4, with 7 nucleotides matching TRBD1. Germline V gene sequence: CDR1 SEHNR, CDR2 FQNEAQ (reference sequence). The CDR3 spans 15 residues. After removal of 5 bases from V and 5 bases from J, the junction contained 8 bases not matched to a gene. Here the CDR3 reads CASSLPGTANEKLFF. Written as DNA, the CDR3 is TGTGCCAGCAGCCTTCCAGGGACAGCGAATGAAAAACTGTTTTTT.

This clone is a singleton in its sample. The chain joins TRBV30 to TRBJ1-3; possible D gene TRBD1, 6 bases. The V and J ends lost 2 bases and 4 bases respectively, with 15 bases between them. The CDR3 contains 15 residues. Germline CDR1 GTSNPN, CDR2 SVGIG (reference sequence). CDR3 sequence reads: CAWSKGQLLGNTIYF. The CDR3 nucleotides are TGTGCCTGGAGTAAAGGACAGCTACTCGGAAACACCATATATTTT.

The V call is TRBV5-4, the J call TRBJ2-6; D is unclear. Trimming took off 4 bases at V and 0 bases at J, with 11 bases between the two ends. Germline CDR1 and CDR2: SGHNT and YYREEE (reference sequence). This CDR3 region has 16 residues. The CDR3 coding sequence is TGTGCCAGCAGCCAGATAAAAGTCTCTGGGGCCAACGTCCTGACTTTC. It specifies CASSQIKVSGANVLTF.

Comments on this clone: Other nucleotide sequences from this sample produce the same CDR3. The CDR3 spells CASSLGQGNEKLFF. In nucleotides, the CDR3 is TGCGCCAGCAGCTTGGGACAGGGCAATGAAAAACTGTTTTTT. J is TRBJ1-4 and V is TRBV5-1; 7 bases fit TRBD1. Trimming at V came to 0 bases and at J to 5 bases, leaving 1 base not matched to a gene. Germline V gives CDR1 SGHRS, CDR2 YFSETQ. The CDR3 has 14 amino acids.

V and J are TRBV11-2 and TRBJ2-7, with D perhaps matching TRBD2 (5 bases). Germline V gene lookup returns CDR1 SGHAT and CDR2 FQNNGV. The CDR3 runs to 13 residues. Trimming removed 4 bases from V and 3 bases from J, with 10 bases in between. The CDR3 DNA follows: TGTGCCAGCAGCTCCGGGCGGGTCTACGAGCAGTACTTC. This codes for CASSSGRVYEQYF.

In its sample, this clone was seen once. The same CDR3 arises from other DNA sequences in this sample as well. The genes are TRBV19 and TRBJ2-7; tentative D call: TRBD1 (5 bases). The CDR3 sequence is 12 residues long. Trimming pared 4 bases from V and 5 bases from J, leaving 9 bases between. The germline V gene encodes CDR1 LNHDA and CDR2 SQIVND (reference sequence). The DNA for the CDR3 is TGTGCCAGTAGTACCTGGGGCAACGAGCAGTACTTC. This gives the protein CASSTWGNEQYF.

In DNA, the CDR3 is TGTGCCAGCAGTCGACAGGGGACGAACAATGAGCAGTTCTTC. This encodes CASSRQGTNNEQFF. The J gene is TRBJ2-1, the V gene TRBV6-1, with 8 bases lining up with TRBD1. J was trimmed by 5 bases and V by 5 bases; bases with no gene match: 5. The germline V gene encodes CDR1 MNHNS and CDR2 SASEGT. There are 14 residues in the CDR3.

V usage is TRBV29-1 and J usage is TRBJ2-3, with TRBD2 as a possible D gene (6 bases). The V end lost 4 bases, the J end lost 0 bases, and 11 bases lay between the germline ends. Germline V gene sequence: CDR1 SQVTM, CDR2 ANQGSEA. The CDR3 loop spans 14 amino acids. The CDR3: CSVALLASTDTQYF. Written as DNA, the CDR3 is TGCAGCGTTGCGTTGCTAGCGAGCACAGATACGCAGTATTTT.

In this sample, this clone turned up once. The genes are TRBV27 and TRBJ1-1, with a tentative D call TRBD1 (5 bases). Trimming cost V 2 bases and J 5 bases, with 15 bases left between them. Per the germline V gene, CDR1 is MNHEY and CDR2 is SMNVEV (reference sequence). The CDR3 spans 15 residues. The CDR3: CASSLRGRGRTEAFF. DNA of the CDR3: TGTGCCAGCAGTTTAAGGGGACGGGGGAGAACTGAAGCTTTCTTT.

V gene TRBV18 combines with J gene TRBJ2-1, with TRBD2 identical over 8 bases. Germline V CDR1 and CDR2: KGHSH, LQKENI. The CDR3 length is 18 residues. The V gene end was trimmed by 0 bases and the J gene end by 3 bases; junction bases not matched to a gene: 10. CDR3 region: CASSPPTGAGGIYNEQFF. As DNA, the CDR3 is TGTGCCAGCTCACCACCGACGGGGGCGGGAGGTATCTACAATGAGCAGTTCTTC.

V gene TRBV11-2 combines with J gene TRBJ2-7, with D possibly called TRBD1 or TRBD2 (6 bases each). CDR3 length: 18 amino acids. Trimming pared 0 bases from V and 4 bases from J, leaving 22 bases between. Germline V lookup: CDR1 SGHAT, CDR2 FQNNGV. CDR3 in amino acids: CASSLDLGGGTITYEQYF. CDR3 bases: TGTGCCAGCAGCTTAGACCTGGGGGGCGGCACGATTACATACGAGCAGTACTTC. The full variable domain, completed using reference TRBV11-2 and TRBJ2-7, is EAGVAQSPRYKIIEKRQSVAFWCNPISGHATLYWYQQILGQGPKLLIQFQNNGVVDDSQLPKDRFSAERLKGVDSTLKIQPAKLEDSAVYLCASSLDLGGGTITYEQYFGPGTRLTVT.

The V call is TRBV18, the J call TRBJ1-1; 8 nucleotides match TRBD1. CDR1 is KGHSH and CDR2 is LQKENI in the germline V gene. V was pared by 3 bases and J by 3 bases, with 3 bases of the junction left unmatched. The CDR3 contains 14 residues. The CDR3 protein is CASSPLQGDTEAFF. In DNA, the CDR3 is TGTGCCAGCTCACCTCTACAGGGGGACACTGAAGCTTTCTTT.

This chain uses TRBV28 with TRBJ2-7, with a tentative D call TRBD2 (5 bases). CDR1 MDHEN and CDR2 SYDVKM come from the germline V gene. V lost 2 bases, J lost 3 bases, and 14 bases lay in between. CDR3 length: 15 amino acids. The CDR3 DNA reads TGTGCCAGCAGTTTAAGGCGGGCCTGGGACTACGAGCAGTACTTC. Translating it yields CASSLRRAWDYEQYF.

This clone has a single count. The rearrangement joins TRBV28 to TRBJ2-3, with D perhaps TRBD1 or TRBD2 (5 bases each). This CDR3 has 15 amino acids. The V and J ends lost 6 bases and 3 bases respectively, with 16 bases between them. Germline V gene sequence: CDR1 MDHEN, CDR2 SYDVKM. CDR3 residues: CASRPGGTWTDTQYF. CDR3 nucleotides: TGTGCCAGCAGACCTGGGGGTACCTGGACAGATACGCAGTATTTT.

The J gene is TRBJ1-3, the V gene TRBV18; a possible D gene is TRBD1 (6 bases). Germline assignment: CDR1 KGHSH and CDR2 LQKENI. CDR3 length: 16 residues. V dropped 2 bases and J dropped 4 bases, with 15 bases sitting between them. The CDR3 sequence: CASSPTGTSRGNTIYF. CDR3 coding DNA: TGTGCCAGCTCACCAACTGGGACATCGAGAGGAAACACCATATATTTT.

This clone was detected only once. The V and J genes are TRBV30 and TRBJ1-5; D gene ambiguous. Germline V gene sequence: CDR1 GTSNPN, CDR2 SVGIG (reference sequence). The germline V and J ends were trimmed by 2 bases and 7 bases, with 18 bases remaining between them. The CDR3 spans 15 residues. The CDR3 DNA reads TGTGCCTGGAGTATAATGCGAATACGCGGGCAGCCCCAGCATTTT. It yields the protein CAWSIMRIRGQPQHF.

V and J are TRBV5-1 and TRBJ2-7; no reliable D call. From germline, CDR1 is SGHRS and CDR2 YFSETQ. With 2 bases removed from V and 5 bases from J, the gap between germline ends came to 11 bases. The CDR3 has 13 amino acids. In DNA, the CDR3 is TGCGCCAGCAGCTTCCTAGGGTCGGACGAGCAGTACTTC. Its translation: CASSFLGSDEQYF. Drawing the rest from reference TRBV5-1 and TRBJ2-7, the complete variable domain is KAGVTQTPRYLIKTRGQQVTLSCSPISGHRSVSWYQQTPGQGLQFLFEYFSETQRNKGNFPGRFSGRQFSNSRSEMNVSTLELGDSALYLCASSFLGSDEQYFGPGTRLTVT.